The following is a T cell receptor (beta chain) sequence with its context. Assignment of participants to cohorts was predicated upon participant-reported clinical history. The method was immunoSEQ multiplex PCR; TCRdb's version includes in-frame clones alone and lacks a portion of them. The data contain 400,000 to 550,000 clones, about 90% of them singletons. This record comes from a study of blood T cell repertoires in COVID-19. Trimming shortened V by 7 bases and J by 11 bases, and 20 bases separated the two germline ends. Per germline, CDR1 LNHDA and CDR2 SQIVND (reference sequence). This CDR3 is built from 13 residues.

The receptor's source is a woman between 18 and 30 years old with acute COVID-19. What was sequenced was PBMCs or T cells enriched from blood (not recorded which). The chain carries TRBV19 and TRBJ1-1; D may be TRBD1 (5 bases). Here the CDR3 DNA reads TGTGCCAGTAACAGGATTTCGCCCCCAGAGGCTTTCTTT. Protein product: CASNRISPPEAFF.